The 28 T cell receptor beta chains reported below all come from one sample, sequenced in a study of T cell responses to AZD1222 COVID-19 vaccine. Only in-frame clones appear in the TCRdb table, and some are missing; sequencing was by immunoSEQ multiplex PCR. The repertoire holds 90,000 to 150,000 clones, with around 87% as singletons. The sequences come from peripheral blood, collected on day 0 of AZD1222 vaccination. These TCRs come from an adult in good health.

J is TRBJ2-5 and V is TRBV11-3, with 11 bases identical to TRBD1. Germline CDR1 and CDR2: SGHNT and YENEEA. There are 13 residues in the CDR3. V lost 5 bases, J lost 6 bases, and 2 bases stayed unmatched. This chain's CDR3 is CASSGQGAKTQYF. Written as DNA, the CDR3 is TGTGCCAGCAGCGGACAGGGGGCGAAGACCCAGTACTTC.

In its sample, this clone was seen once. The rearrangement joins TRBV7-8 to TRBJ2-4, with D perhaps matching TRBD1 (6 bases). In germline, CDR1 is SGHVS, CDR2 FQNEAQ. Trimming took off 1 base at V and 8 bases at J, with 15 bases between the two ends. The CDR3 spans 15 residues. CDR3: CASSLGIQGGDIQYF. DNA of the CDR3: TGTGCCAGCAGCTTAGGGATACAGGGCGGCGACATTCAGTACTTC.

This chain joins TRBV6-2 or TRBV6-3 and TRBJ1-1; 7 nucleotides agree with TRBD1. V lost 4 bases and J lost 1; bases outside the gene matches: 12. The CDR3 has 17 amino acids. The germline gives CDR1 MNHEY, CDR2 SVGEGT. CDR3: CASSSPGQFQWNTEAFF. For the CDR3, the DNA is TGTGCCAGCAGTTCCCCGGGACAGTTCCAGTGGAACACTGAAGCTTTCTTT.

The chain has TRBV6-1 and TRBJ1-1; TRBD1 is a possible D gene (5 bases). The V end was cut by 1 base, the J end by 0 bases, with 12 bases between. CDR3 length: 16 amino acids. Germline assignment: CDR1 MNHNS and CDR2 SASEGT. In DNA, the CDR3 is TGTGCCAGCAGTGAAGGGGGGAGGAGGATGAACACTGAAGCTTTCTTT. Protein product: CASSEGGRRMNTEAFF.

The gene calls are TRBV6-2 or TRBV6-3 and TRBJ1-1; D possibly corresponds to TRBD1 (6 bases). Germline V CDR1 and CDR2: MNHEY, SVGEGT. Trimming shortened V by 2 bases and J by 4 bases, and 8 bases separated the two germline ends. CDR3 length: 13 amino acids. The CDR3 DNA follows: TGTGCCAGCAGTTACGGGACACTCACTGAAGCTTTCTTT. Protein: CASSYGTLTEAFF.

CDR3 nucleotide sequence: TGTGCCAGCAGCTCCGAAATGGGGCCCATATATTTT. It yields the protein CASSSEMGPIYF. The chain recombines TRBV7-8 with TRBJ1-3, with a weak D call TRBD1 (5 bases). The germline V and J ends were trimmed by 4 bases and 11 bases, with 12 bases remaining between them. This CDR3 has 12 residues. Germline CDR1 reads SGHVS; CDR2 reads FQNEAQ. Based on the CDR3 plus reference TRBV7-8 and TRBJ1-3, the full variable domain is GAGVSQSPRYKVAKRGQDVALRCDPISGHVSLFWYQQALGQGPEFLTYFQNEAQLDKSGLPSDRFFAERPEGSVSTLKIQRTQQEDSAVYLCASSSEMGPIYFGEGSWLTVV.

The chain employs TRBV28 and TRBJ1-5; TRBD1 agrees at 7 bases. The CDR3 spans 15 residues. The V gene's germline CDR1 is MDHEN and CDR2 SYDVKM. The junction had 5 bases not matched to a gene; V was cut back by 6 bases and J by 0 bases. CDR3 sequence: CASSRHRGSNQPQHF. The DNA of the CDR3 is TGTGCCAGCAGCCGACACAGGGGTAGCAATCAGCCCCAGCATTTT. Full variable domain (outside the CDR3, taken from reference TRBV28 and TRBJ1-5): DVKVTQSSRYLVKRTGEKVFLECVQDMDHENMFWYRQDPGLGLRLIYFSYDVKMKEKGDIPEGYSVSREKKERFSLILESASTNQTSMYLCASSRHRGSNQPQHFGDGTRLSIL.

The rearrangement links TRBV21-1 to TRBJ1-2; TRBD1 is the table's D call and was not checked against the DNA. TRBV21-1 is a documented pseudogene. The CDR3 totals 15 residues. The CDR3 sequence: CASSVRDRGREGYTF. DNA of the CDR3: TGTGCCAGCAGCGTCCGGGACAGGGGGCGGGAGGGCTACACCTTC.

The chain has TRBV2 and TRBJ2-3, with 9 bases aligning to TRBD1. Germline trimming cut 5 bases from V and 0 bases from J; bases unmatched to any gene: 6. There are 16 residues in the CDR3. Germline assignment: CDR1 SNHLY and CDR2 FYNNEI. The chain's CDR3 is CASSQQGAASTDTQYF. As DNA, the CDR3 is TGTGCCAGCAGTCAACAGGGGGCGGCTAGCACAGATACGCAGTATTTT.

V is TRBV24-1 and J is TRBJ2-1; TRBD2 agrees at 9 bases. CDR3 size: 17 residues. In germline, CDR1 is KGHDR, CDR2 SFDVKD. J gave up 6 bases and V 4 bases, and 12 bases lay outside the gene matches. The CDR3 nucleotides read TGTGCCACCAGTGAGGAGCTCATGTGGCGGGAGGGCAATGAGCAGTTCTTC. This sequence encodes CATSEELMWREGNEQFF.

The V call is TRBV19, the J call TRBJ2-5, with 10 bases fitting TRBD2. CDR3 size: 17 residues. Germline assignment: CDR1 LNHDA and CDR2 SQIVND (reference sequence). V was clipped by 4 bases and J by 5 bases; unmatched bases: 13. CDR3 region: CASSRGLALSPAETQYF. CDR3 nucleotides: TGTGCCAGTAGTAGGGGACTAGCGCTTTCCCCGGCGGAGACCCAGTACTTC.

V usage is TRBV27 and J usage is TRBJ1-4, with 11 positions matching TRBD1. Per germline, CDR1 MNHEY and CDR2 SMNVEV (reference sequence). V lost 6 bases to trimming and J lost 6 bases; unmatched junction nucleotides: 6. The CDR3 totals 15 residues. The CDR3 reads CASRPGQGAYEKLFF. The CDR3 DNA follows: TGTGCCAGCAGGCCTGGACAGGGGGCCTATGAAAAACTGTTTTTT. The whole variable domain, remainder taken from reference TRBV27 and TRBJ1-4, is EAQVTQNPRYLITVTGKKLTVTCSQNMNHEYMSWYRQDPGLGLRQIYYSMNVEVTDKGDVPEGYKVSRKEKRNFPLILESPSPNQTSLYFCASRPGQGAYEKLFFGSGTQLSVL.

This chain uses TRBV5-6 with TRBJ2-3; D gene unclear. The CDR3 has 13 amino acids. CDR1 SGHDT and CDR2 YYEEEE come from the germline V gene. V was cut by 3 bases and J by 3 bases, with 8 bases left in between. This CDR3 reads CASSSKSTDTQYF. In DNA form, the CDR3 reads TGTGCCAGCAGCTCGAAGTCGACAGATACGCAGTATTTT.

The gene calls are TRBV11-2 and TRBJ2-1; unclear D gene. The CDR3 length is 13 residues. Per germline, CDR1 SGHAT and CDR2 FQNNGV. V gave up 0 bases and J gave up 10 bases, with 10 bases separating them. CDR3 sequence (DNA): TGTGCCAGCAGCTTAGATCGAGCCTTGGAGCAGTTCTTC. This codes for CASSLDRALEQFF.

This clone appeared once. The chain recombines TRBV19 with TRBJ2-7; no reliable D call. Between the trimmed V and J ends, which lost 4 bases and 3 bases, there was a span of 13 bases. The CDR3 is 14 residues long. Germline lookup yields CDR1 LNHDA and CDR2 SQIVND (reference sequence). CDR3 region: CASSTGRKYYEQYF. The DNA of the CDR3 is TGTGCCAGTAGTACAGGAAGAAAATACTACGAGCAGTACTTC.

The V gene is TRBV2, the J gene TRBJ2-2, with a weak D call TRBD2 (6 bases). Trimming took off 8 bases at V and 0 bases at J, with 16 bases between the two ends. Germline V gives CDR1 SNHLY, CDR2 FYNNEI. CDR3 length equals 16 residues. CDR3: CASGKLAVANTGELFF. The CDR3, as DNA: TGTGCCAGCGGGAAGTTAGCGGTAGCGAACACCGGGGAGCTGTTTTTT.

The chain couples TRBV27 to TRBJ1-1, with D unclear. This CDR3 comprises 11 residues. In germline, CDR1 is MNHEY, CDR2 SMNVEV (reference sequence). The V gene lost 8 bases and the J gene lost 3 bases, with 7 bases spanning the gap. The CDR3 region is CASSGYTEAFF. In DNA, the CDR3 is TGTGCCAGCTCGGGCTACACTGAAGCTTTCTTT.

The chain employs TRBV24-1 and TRBJ2-6; 12 bases are shared with TRBD1. The germline gives CDR1 KGHDR, CDR2 SFDVKD. The length of the CDR3 is 17 residues. V was clipped by 5 bases and J by 2 bases; unmatched bases: 3. The CDR3 DNA reads TGTGCCACCAGTGGGGACAGGGGGCGTGCTGGGGCCAACGTCCTGACTTTC. This gives the protein CATSGDRGRAGANVLTF.

This clone showed up just once. The chain is built from TRBV7-9 and TRBJ2-3; 7 nucleotides match TRBD1. The CDR3 length is 14 residues. Per the germline V gene, CDR1 is SEHNR and CDR2 is FQNEAQ (reference sequence). The V gene end was trimmed by 6 bases and the J gene end by 1 base; junction bases not matched to a gene: 4. CDR3 bases: TGTGCCAGCAGTTACGGACAGGGCACAGATACGCAGTATTTT. Translation gives CASSYGQGTDTQYF.

The chain has TRBV18 and TRBJ1-1; TRBD1 agrees at 9 bases. With 3 bases clipped from V and 1 base from J, the junction kept 6 bases outside the gene matches. CDR1 is KGHSH, CDR2 LQKENI, per germline. The CDR3 has 16 amino acids. The CDR3 is CASSPTGQGANTEAFF. In DNA, the CDR3 is TGTGCCAGCTCACCGACGGGACAGGGAGCGAACACTGAAGCTTTCTTT.

The chain joins TRBV29-1 to TRBJ2-5; D is perhaps TRBD2 (5 bases). The ends were cut back, 0 bases at V and 0 bases at J, with 29 bases in the middle. This CDR3 spans 21 amino acids. The germline V gene has CDR1 SQVTM and CDR2 ANQGSEA. This chain's CDR3 is CSVEDLSSEEFSLEYQETQYF. CDR3 DNA sequence: TGCAGCGTTGAAGATCTTTCGTCGGAGGAGTTTAGTCTTGAGTACCAAGAGACCCAGTACTTC.

The V and J genes are TRBV28 and TRBJ1-6; D not resolved. Germline V CDR1 and CDR2: MDHEN, SYDVKM. The germline V and J ends were trimmed by 4 bases and 6 bases, with 16 bases remaining between them. The CDR3 spans 16 residues. CDR3 nucleotides: TGTGCCAGCAGTTCGGCGAGGCGGCAGATTAATTCACCCCTCCACTTT. This encodes CASSSARRQINSPLHF.

This chain joins TRBV6-5 and TRBJ2-3; 10 nucleotides agree with TRBD2. Germline V CDR1 and CDR2: MNHEY, SVGAGI. The ends lost 5 bases at V and 2 bases at J; junction bases unmatched: 4. The CDR3 is made up of 15 amino acids. The CDR3 DNA reads TGTGCCAGCAGTATGACTAGCGGGTACACAGATACGCAGTATTTT. Translated, it gives CASSMTSGYTDTQYF.

This chain joins TRBV19 and TRBJ2-1; weak D call: TRBD1 (7 bases). Germline V gene lookup returns CDR1 LNHDA and CDR2 SQIVND (reference sequence). This CDR3 is 16 amino acids long. The ends were cut back, 0 bases at V and 8 bases at J, with 17 bases in the middle. The CDR3 nucleotides read TGTGCCAGTAGTATAGATCAAGGGGGCGGGGAGTATGAGCAGTTCTTC. This translates into CASSIDQGGGEYEQFF.

In its sample, this clone was seen a few times. The gene calls are TRBV28 and TRBJ2-6; no definite D call. Germline CDR1 is MDHEN and CDR2 is SYDVKM. The CDR3 extends over 15 amino acids. Deletions cut 3 bases from V and 1 base from J, with 7 bases between. The CDR3 sequence is CASSFGTSGANVLTF. CDR3 DNA: TGTGCCAGCAGTTTTGGAACTTCTGGGGCCAACGTCCTGACTTTC.

The chain recombines TRBV28 with TRBJ1-1; possible D gene TRBD1, 6 bases. V was trimmed by 5 bases and J by 6 bases, leaving 16 bases between them. The CDR3 sequence is 14 residues long. Looked up from germline, CDR1 is MDHEN and CDR2 is SYDVKM. The CDR3 sequence is CASSITGLWAEAFF. The DNA of the CDR3 is TGTGCCAGCAGTATTACAGGGCTTTGGGCTGAAGCTTTCTTT.

The rearrangement joins TRBV7-9 to TRBJ2-7, with a possible D match to TRBD2 (5 bases). V was clipped by 3 bases and J by 2 bases, with 11 bases between them. This CDR3 contains 14 residues. CDR1 is SEHNR and CDR2 is FQNEAQ in the germline V gene (reference sequence). In DNA, the CDR3 is TGTGCCAGCAGCTTCCAACTAGGCCCCTACGAGCAGTACTTC. As protein: CASSFQLGPYEQYF. The entire variable domain, with the rest obtained from reference TRBV7-9 and TRBJ2-7, is as follows: DTGVSQNPRHKITKRGQNVTFRCDPISEHNRLYWYRQTLGQGPEFLTYFQNEAQLEKSRLLSDRFSAERPKGSFSTLEIQRTEQGDSAMYLCASSFQLGPYEQYFGPGTRLTVT.

This chain connects TRBV3-1 (or the pseudogene TRBV3-2) to TRBJ1-2; no definite D call. V lost 4 bases, J lost 0 bases, and 15 bases lay in between. Germline-derived CDR1 and CDR2 are LGHDT and YNNKEL (reference sequence). CDR3 length equals 16 residues. In DNA, the CDR3 is TGTGCCAGCAGCCCAACGTCCCGGCTAACTAACTATGGCTACACCTTC. Its translation: CASSPTSRLTNYGYTF.